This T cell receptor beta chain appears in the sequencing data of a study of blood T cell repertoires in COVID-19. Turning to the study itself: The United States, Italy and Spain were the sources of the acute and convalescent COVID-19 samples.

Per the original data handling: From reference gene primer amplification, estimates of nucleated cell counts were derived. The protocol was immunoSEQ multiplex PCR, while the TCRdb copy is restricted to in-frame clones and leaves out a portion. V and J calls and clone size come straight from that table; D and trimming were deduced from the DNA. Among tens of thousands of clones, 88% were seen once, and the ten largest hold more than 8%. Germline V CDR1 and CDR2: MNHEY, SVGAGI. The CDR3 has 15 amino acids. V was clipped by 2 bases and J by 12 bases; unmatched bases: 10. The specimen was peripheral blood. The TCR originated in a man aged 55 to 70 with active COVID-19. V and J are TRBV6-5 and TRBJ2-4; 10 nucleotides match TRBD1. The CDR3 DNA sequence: TGTGCCAGCAGTTACACCTCCGGGACAGGGGTCCGTCAGTACTTC. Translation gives CASSYTSGTGVRQYF.